Below are 5 T cell receptor beta chains sequenced from a single sample in a study. TCRdb re-called the RT-PCR reads with MiXCR, one entry per CDR3 protein. The sample has almost 700,000 distinct CDR3 sequences; approximately 14% are singletons. The sequenced sample was memory CD4+ T cells from blood. All receptors come from a female donor in good health, serving as a healthy control.

This clonotype was observed many times. This chain uses TRBV7-2 with TRBJ1-6; 7 bases are a match to TRBD1. This CDR3 region has 13 residues. Germline V lookup: CDR1 SGHTA, CDR2 FQGNSA. With 2 bases clipped from V and 8 bases from J, the junction kept 0 bases outside the gene matches. CDR3: CASSLQGDSPLHF. CDR3 nucleotide sequence: TGTGCCAGCAGCTTACAGGGGGATTCACCCCTCCACTTT. Full variable domain (remainder filled in from reference TRBV7-2 and TRBJ1-6): GAGVSQSPSNKVTEKGKDVELRCDPISGHTALYWYRQSLGQGLEFLIYFQGNSAPDKSGLPSDRFSAERTGGSVSTLTIQRTQQEDSAVYLCASSLQGDSPLHFGNGTRLTVT.

The chain carries TRBV7-9 and TRBJ2-7, with 14 nucleotides matching TRBD2. The V gene's germline CDR1 is SEHNR and CDR2 FQNEAQ (reference sequence). The CDR3 sequence is 16 residues long. Trimming cost V 10 bases and J 3 bases; bases outside gene matches: 11. The CDR3 protein is CATGLAGATDLYEQYF. The DNA for the CDR3 is TGTGCCACGGGACTAGCGGGAGCAACAGACCTCTACGAGCAGTACTTC.

This clonotype turned up a few times. This chain uses TRBV10-3 with TRBJ1-1; no clear D. Germline assignment: CDR1 ENHRY and CDR2 SYGVKD. Trimming took off 0 bases at V and 2 bases at J, with 13 bases between the two ends. The CDR3 has 16 amino acids. CDR3 coding DNA: TGTGCCATCAGTGAGTCCGGATCAGGATTAAACACTGAAGCTTTCTTT. Amino acid sequence: CAISESGSGLNTEAFF.

This sequence joins TRBV12-3 or TRBV12-4 and TRBJ2-5; 12 bases align to TRBD2. The CDR3 consists of 14 residues. Trimming at V came to 7 bases and at J to 5 bases, leaving 5 bases not matched to a gene. The CDR3 DNA sequence: TGTGCCAGCAAAGGACTAGCGGGATTGGAGACCCAGTACTTC. This codes for CASKGLAGLETQYF.

This clonotype was observed a handful of times. The chain has TRBV7-9 and TRBJ2-7; 9 nucleotides match TRBD2. Per the germline V gene, CDR1 is SEHNR and CDR2 is FQNEAQ (reference sequence). Unmatched junction bases numbered 11, after V lost 5 bases and J lost 6 bases. The CDR3 sequence is 15 residues long. CDR3 nucleotides: TGTGCCAGCAGCCGAAGTAGCGGGAGTAGACCCGAGCAGTACTTC. This encodes CASSRSSGSRPEQYF. The variable domain in full, with the rest retrieved from reference TRBV7-9 and TRBJ2-7, is DTGVSQNPRHKITKRGQNVTFRCDPISEHNRLYWYRQTLGQGPEFLTYFQNEAQLEKSRLLSDRFSAERPKGSFSTLEIQRTEQGDSAMYLCASSRSSGSRPEQYFGPGTRLTVT.